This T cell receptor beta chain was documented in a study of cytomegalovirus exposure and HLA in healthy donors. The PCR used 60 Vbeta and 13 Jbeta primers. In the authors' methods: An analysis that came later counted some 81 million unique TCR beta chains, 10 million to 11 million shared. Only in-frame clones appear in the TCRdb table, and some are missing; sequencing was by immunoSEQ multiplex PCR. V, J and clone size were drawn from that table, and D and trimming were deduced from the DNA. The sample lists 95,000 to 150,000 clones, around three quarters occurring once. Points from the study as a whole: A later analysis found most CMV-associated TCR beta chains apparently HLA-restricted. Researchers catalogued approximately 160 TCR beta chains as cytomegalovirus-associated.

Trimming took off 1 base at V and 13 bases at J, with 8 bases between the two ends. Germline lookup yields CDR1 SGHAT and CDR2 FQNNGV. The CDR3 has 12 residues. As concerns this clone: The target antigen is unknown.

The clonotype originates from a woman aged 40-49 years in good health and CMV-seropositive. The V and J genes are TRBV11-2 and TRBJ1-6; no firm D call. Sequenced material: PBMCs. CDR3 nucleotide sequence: TGTGCCAGCAGCTTAGCATCCACTCCCCTCCACTTT. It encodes CASSLASTPLHF.